Presented here are 25 T cell receptor beta chains from one specimen sequenced in a study of blood T cells in healthy people across ages. The use of a sample-barcoded 5' primer and a J-beta primer mix characterized a second PCR of roughly 7 to 12 cycles. In TCRdb, the 5' RACE reads were re-called with MiXCR into one record per CDR3 protein. Of 1.5 million to 2 million distinct CDR3 sequences detected, around 36% appear once; the ten largest clones hold 10% to 12%. Source material: blood. These receptor sequences come from a young woman in good health.

The chain links TRBV7-9 to TRBJ1-4; 7 bases line up with TRBD1. Germline CDR1 reads SEHNR; CDR2 reads FQNEAQ (reference sequence). The CDR3 extends over 14 amino acids. With V trimmed by 5 bases and J by 8 bases, 8 bases remained unmatched. CDR3 sequence (DNA): TGTGCCAGCAGCCACAGGGGTAACGGGGAAAAACTGTTTTTT. Encoded protein: CASSHRGNGEKLFF.

In DNA form, the CDR3 reads TGTGCCAGCAGCGAGAGACAGGGCTCGGGGGATACGCAGTATTTT. This gives the protein CASSERQGSGDTQYF. The chain carries TRBV13 and TRBJ2-3; 7 bases are a match to TRBD1. The germline CDR1 and CDR2 sequences are PRHDT and FYEKMQ (reference sequence). V shed 5 bases and J 6 bases; nucleotides not matched to a gene: 11. The CDR3 runs to 15 residues. Full variable domain (remainder filled in from reference TRBV13 and TRBJ2-3): AAGVIQSPRHLIKEKRETATLKCYPIPRHDTVYWYQQGPGQDPQFLISFYEKMQSDKGSIPDRFSAQQFSDYHSELNMSSLELGDSALYFCASSERQGSGDTQYFGPGTRLTVL.

Note on this clonotype: The junction differs from germline at one of its ends, possibly a read error. This chain connects TRBV29-1 to TRBJ1-2; D is unresolved. Germline CDR1 reads SQVTM; CDR2 reads ANQGSEA. The CDR3 runs to 12 residues. CDR3 loop: CSGEGASPGYTF. Written as DNA, the CDR3 is TGCAGCGGTGAAGGTGCCAGCCCTGGCTACACCTTC.

The genes are TRBV5-1 and TRBJ2-7; TRBD1 matches at 7 bases. Germline V gene data show CDR1 as SGHRS and CDR2 as YFSETQ. J lost 2 bases, V lost 3 bases, and 14 bases had no gene match. The CDR3 spans 17 residues. The CDR3 loop reads CASSYAPGQNFPYEQYF. In nucleotides, the CDR3 is TGCGCCAGCAGCTACGCGCCGGGACAGAACTTCCCCTACGAGCAGTACTTC.

V gene TRBV4-1 combines with J gene TRBJ2-7; the D call may be TRBD1 or TRBD2 (6 bases each). Germline V lookup: CDR1 MGHRA, CDR2 YSYEKL. The CDR3 is 15 amino acids. V was shortened by 4 bases and J by 3 bases, with 16 bases between the two germline ends. CDR3 DNA: TGCGCCAGCAGCCCAGAAGTCCGGGGGCTCTACGAGCAGTACTTC. Amino acids: CASSPEVRGLYEQYF.

The rearrangement links TRBV10-3 to TRBJ1-2, with D perhaps matching TRBD1 (5 bases). V lost 7 bases and J 2 bases, leaving 11 bases between the germline ends. Germline V gene sequence: CDR1 ENHRY, CDR2 SYGVKD. The CDR3 contains 13 residues. The CDR3 loop is CAINRDRNYGYTF. CDR3 in DNA: TGTGCCATCAACCGGGACCGAAACTATGGCTACACCTTC.

V and J are TRBV29-1 and TRBJ1-6; D gene unclear. The CDR3 is 11 residues long. Germline V gene data show CDR1 as SQVTM and CDR2 as ANQGSEA. Trimming took 4 bases from V and 9 from J, leaving 7 bases between them. CDR3 sequence reads: CSVGEGSPLHF. CDR3 sequence (DNA): TGCAGCGTTGGGGAGGGTTCACCCCTCCACTTT.

This clonotype was seen only once. A read error may explain this, as a much larger clone is one base away. The chain links TRBV25-1 to TRBJ2-3; 7 nucleotides line up with TRBD1. In germline, CDR1 is MGHDK, CDR2 SYGVNS. CDR3 length equals 15 residues. The CDR3 DNA is TGTGCCGGCAGGGACAGTGATGTGGGGACAGATACGCAGTATTTT. This sequence encodes CAGRDSDVGTDTQYF.

This chain joins TRBV20-1 and TRBJ2-3, with D tentatively TRBD2 (5 bases). V was clipped by 0 bases and J by 0 bases, with 28 bases between them. Germline V gene data show CDR1 as DFQATT and CDR2 as SNEGSKA (reference sequence). CDR3 length equals 21 residues. The CDR3 nucleotides read TGCAGTGCTAGAGACCCAGATGAAACTAGAGTCTACTTCGGGAGCACAGATACGCAGTATTTT. It yields the protein CSARDPDETRVYFGSTDTQYF.

This clonotype was counted a few times. The chain employs TRBV4-1 and TRBJ2-3; D possibly corresponds to TRBD2 (6 bases). Trimming cost V 7 bases and J 6 bases, with 17 bases left between them. Germline values: CDR1 MGHRA, CDR2 YSYEKL. CDR3 size: 14 residues. CDR3 coding DNA: TGCGCCAGCACCCGGGAGTCCCATTCGGATACGCAGTATTTT. This gives the protein CASTRESHSDTQYF.

There are a few counts of this clonotype. The J gene is TRBJ2-1, the V gene TRBV27; the D call may be TRBD1 or TRBD2 (5 bases each). This CDR3 has 14 amino acids. Germline-derived CDR1 and CDR2 are MNHEY and SMNVEV (reference sequence). V was cut by 8 bases and J by 6 bases, with 17 bases left in between. Here the CDR3 DNA reads TGTGCCAGCGGGGATTGGGACCTAGGCAATGAGCAGTTCTTC. Encoded protein: CASGDWDLGNEQFF.

The chain uses TRBV29-1 and TRBJ1-4, with 7 bases fitting TRBD1. The germline V gene has CDR1 SQVTM and CDR2 ANQGSEA. The V and J ends lost 6 bases and 7 bases, in that order; junction bases with no gene match: 5. CDR3 size: 12 residues. The CDR3 loop is CSVLTGFEKLFF. The DNA of the CDR3 is TGCAGCGTGCTGACAGGGTTTGAAAAACTGTTTTTT.

This chain links TRBV21-1 with TRBJ2-4; whether TRBD1, the table's D call, matches the DNA was not checked. TRBV21-1 represents a pseudogene. The length of the CDR3 is 15 residues. For the CDR3, the DNA is TGTGCCAGCAGCAAACACAGGCGTCGGTCACCCATTCAGTACTTC. Translating it yields CASSKHRRRSPIQYF.

This chain joins TRBV7-8 and TRBJ2-1, with a weak D call TRBD2 (6 bases). The CDR3 is 15 residues long. Deletions cut 2 bases from V and 6 bases from J, with 14 bases between. Germline CDR1 is SGHVS and CDR2 is FQNEAQ. CDR3 residues: CASSLPRESPNEQFF. The CDR3 region has the DNA TGTGCCAGCAGCTTACCACGGGAGTCCCCCAATGAGCAGTTCTTC.

This clonotype was recorded a few times. The chain couples TRBV15 to TRBJ2-1; D is undetermined. This CDR3 comprises 13 residues. The ends were cut back, 2 bases at V and 5 bases at J, with 7 bases in the middle. Germline values: CDR1 LNHNV, CDR2 YYDKDF (reference sequence). The DNA of the CDR3 is TGTGCCACCAGCAGAAAGGGAAACAATGAGCAGTTCTTC. Amino acids: CATSRKGNNEQFF.

The chain couples TRBV10-3 to TRBJ2-1, with TRBD2 matching over 7 bases. V was pared by 1 base and J by 7 bases, with 10 bases of the junction left unmatched. The CDR3 runs to 16 residues. The germline CDR1 and CDR2 sequences are ENHRY and SYGVKD. In DNA, the CDR3 is TGTGCCATCAGTGAGTTAACGGGGGGAAGGAAGAATGAGCAGTTCTTC. As protein: CAISELTGGRKNEQFF.

With regard to this clonotype: This may be a read error, as it is one base from a much larger clone. The chain employs TRBV29-1 and TRBJ2-6, with 8 positions matching TRBD1. Germline V gene lookup returns CDR1 SQVTM and CDR2 ANQGSEA. This CDR3 spans 15 amino acids. In DNA form, the CDR3 reads TGCAGCGTTGAGATTCAGGGGGCCGGGGTCAACGTCCTGACTTTC. Translation gives CSVEIQGAGVNVLTF.

CDR3 residues: CASSLSGGRRGKQFF. As DNA, the CDR3 is TGTGCCAGCAGTTTATCAGGGGGCAGGAGGGGGAAGCAGTTCTTC. The V gene is TRBV12-3 or TRBV12-4, the J gene TRBJ2-1; TRBD1 matches 8 bases. The junction had 11 bases not matched to a gene; V was cut back by 2 bases and J by 11 bases. The CDR3 contains 15 residues.

The table lists this clonotype with a few counts. The chain employs TRBV27 and TRBJ1-2; a possible D gene is TRBD1 (5 bases). V dropped 6 bases and J dropped 4 bases, with 12 bases sitting between them. This CDR3 contains 13 residues. The germline gives CDR1 MNHEY, CDR2 SMNVEV (reference sequence). As DNA, the CDR3 is TGTGCCAGCAGCACGGGGCCAGGCTATGGCTACACCTTC. Translation: CASSTGPGYGYTF.

This sequence joins TRBV4-1 and TRBJ2-1; D possibly corresponds to TRBD1 (5 bases). CDR3 length: 15 amino acids. Germline CDR1 is MGHRA and CDR2 is YSYEKL. With 4 bases removed from V and 2 bases from J, the gap between germline ends came to 12 bases. The CDR3 DNA reads as TGCGCCAGCAGCCCCGACCCGGACACCTACAATGAGCAGTTCTTC. It yields the protein CASSPDPDTYNEQFF.

The rearrangement links TRBV20-1 to TRBJ2-1; D may correspond to TRBD1 or TRBD2 (5 bases each). The CDR3 is 14 residues long. V was shortened by 6 bases and J by 3 bases, with 15 bases between the two germline ends. Germline V gene sequence: CDR1 DFQATT, CDR2 SNEGSKA (reference sequence). In nucleotides, the CDR3 is TGCAGTGCCTTTGGGGGAGCGGACTACAATGAGCAGTTCTTC. Translation gives CSAFGGADYNEQFF.

The chain joins TRBV12-3 or TRBV12-4 to TRBJ1-2; D might be TRBD1 (5 bases). Trimming shortened V by 6 bases and J by 2 bases, and 10 bases separated the two germline ends. CDR3 length: 13 residues. CDR3: CASSQGWNYGYTF. The CDR3 DNA sequence: TGTGCCAGCAGCCAGGGTTGGAACTATGGCTACACCTTC.

This chain joins TRBV9 and TRBJ2-7; 7 bases fit TRBD2. The CDR3 loop spans 13 amino acids. Germline assignment: CDR1 SGDLS and CDR2 YYNGEE. Trimming removed 4 bases from V and 5 bases from J; junction bases left unmatched: 6. Here the CDR3 DNA reads TGTGCCAGCAGCTCACTGGGAGGGGACGAGCAGTACTTC. It specifies CASSSLGGDEQYF.

Comments on this clonotype: Sequence at one end of the junction differs from germline and may be a read error. J is TRBJ2-5 and V is TRBV7-9; D not certain. The germline V gene has CDR1 SEHNR and CDR2 FQNEAQ (reference sequence). The CDR3 covers 15 residues. For the CDR3, the DNA is TGTGCCTGCAGCTTTCCCAGCGTATACCAAGAGACCCAGTACTTC. Its translation is CACSFPSVYQETQYF.

This clonotype was detected only once. The chain is built from TRBV5-1 and TRBJ1-2, with 7 bases fitting TRBD1. V shed 0 bases and J 4 bases; nucleotides not matched to a gene: 6. The V gene's germline CDR1 is SGHRS and CDR2 YFSETQ. The CDR3 consists of 15 residues. The CDR3 loop reads CASSLDPGGIYGYTF. In nucleotides, the CDR3 is TGCGCCAGCAGCTTGGATCCAGGGGGTATCTATGGCTACACCTTC.